The clone carrying this T cell receptor (beta chain) has a handful of counts. Its antigen is undetermined. Extraction of RNA preceded its reverse transcription into cDNA, which served as the sequencing template. Sequenced by immunoSEQ multiplex PCR; TCRdb stores in-frame clones only, minus some. The table lists 130,000 to 150,000 clones, around 47% of them singletons. Lesional scalp punch biopsies and peripheral blood came from alopecia areata patients. CDR1 is MNHNS and CDR2 is SASEGT in the germline V gene. Trimming shortened V by 5 bases and J by 3 bases, and 14 bases separated the two germline ends. The CDR3 length is 15 residues. The data were taken from a study of CD8+ T cells in alopecia areata. Study-level background: The protocol delivered tofacitinib for 6 to 18 months, then withdrew it for 6 months. Study-level points and caveats: Normal scalp showed lower clonality than lesional scalp, especially alopecia totalis/universalis. Patients showed less clear TCR sequence sharing than mice, possibly partly because of HLA diversity.

The TCR sequence derives from a human donor with alopecia areata. The sample was CD4+ T cells sorted from blood. V usage is TRBV6-1 and J usage is TRBJ1-5; weak D call: TRBD1 (5 bases). CDR3 residues: CASSQRGRDNQPQHF. CDR3 nucleotides: TGTGCCAGCAGTCAAAGGGGAAGGGACAATCAGCCCCAGCATTTT.